One sample yielded the 28 T cell receptor beta chains listed below, sequenced in a study of early T cells in non-severe SARS-CoV-2 infection. TCRdb recomputed calls from the 5' RACE reads with MiXCR, one row per CDR3 protein. The profile shows 60,000 to 65,000 distinct CDR3 sequences, under 15% of them singletons. Sequenced sample: whole blood. The source is an adult who was a healthcare worker with PCR-confirmed SARS-CoV-2 infection or an uninfected control (not recorded which).

This clonotype was observed a few times. This chain connects TRBV11-2 to TRBJ2-7, with D hard to call. With 6 bases removed from V and 3 bases from J, the gap between germline ends came to 6 bases. The germline V gene encodes CDR1 SGHAT and CDR2 FQNNGV. This CDR3 has 11 amino acids. The CDR3 DNA is TGTGCCAGCAGAAAACTCTACGAGCAGTACTTC. Encoded protein: CASRKLYEQYF.

This clonotype was counted many times. This chain uses TRBV10-3 with TRBJ2-6, with D maybe TRBD2 (6 bases). Germline CDR1 and CDR2: ENHRY and SYGVKD. The CDR3 runs 14 residues. The germline V and J ends were trimmed by 10 bases and 3 bases, with 13 bases remaining between them. CDR3 amino acids: CATEGFVGANVLTF. The CDR3 DNA reads TGTGCCACGGAGGGGTTTGTTGGGGCCAACGTCCTGACTTTC.

In this sample, this clonotype turned up many times. The V call is TRBV20-1, the J call TRBJ1-2; 8 bases map to TRBD1. CDR1 is DFQATT and CDR2 is SNEGSKA in the germline V gene (reference sequence). The CDR3 contains 15 residues. The J segment lost 1 base and the V segment lost 1 base, leaving 5 bases of the junction unmatched. The CDR3 reads CSARVKDRVNYGYTF. The DNA for the CDR3 is TGCAGTGCTAGAGTCAAGGACAGGGTTAACTATGGCTACACCTTC.

In its sample, this clonotype was seen a few times. The V and J genes are TRBV19 and TRBJ2-1, with D hard to call. The CDR3 spans 14 residues. Germline CDR1 reads LNHDA; CDR2 reads SQIVND (reference sequence). V was shortened by 1 base and J by 3 bases, with 7 bases between the two germline ends. CDR3 sequence: CASSIVGFYNEQFF. CDR3 nucleotide sequence: TGTGCCAGTAGTATAGTGGGATTCTACAATGAGCAGTTCTTC.

This clonotype has ten or more counts. The chain couples TRBV27 to TRBJ1-2; D gene ambiguous. In germline, CDR1 is MNHEY, CDR2 SMNVEV (reference sequence). The CDR3 is 13 residues long. Between the trimmed V and J ends, which lost 2 bases and 1 base, there was a span of 5 bases. The CDR3 sequence: CASSLGVNYGYTF. The CDR3 DNA is TGTGCCAGCAGTTTAGGGGTTAACTATGGCTACACCTTC.

This clonotype has more than one count but fewer than ten. This chain connects TRBV18 to TRBJ1-1; 7 bases map to TRBD1. The germline V gene has CDR1 KGHSH and CDR2 LQKENI. V dropped 0 bases and J dropped 1; count of bases not matched to a gene: 5. The CDR3 is 16 amino acids. For the CDR3, the DNA is TGTGCCAGCTCACCACCGGGTTCAGGGGGGAACACTGAAGCTTTCTTT. This gives the protein CASSPPGSGGNTEAFF.

The sample holds one count of this clonotype. This chain uses TRBV7-2 with TRBJ2-7, with 9 positions matching TRBD2. The J segment lost 0 bases and the V segment lost 7 bases, leaving 10 bases of the junction unmatched. There are 16 residues in the CDR3. CDR1 and CDR2 from the germline V gene are SGHTA and FQGNSA. DNA for the CDR3: TGTGCCAGCAACACGAGGGGACTAGCTGACTCCTACGAGCAGTACTTC. Translation gives CASNTRGLADSYEQYF.

This CDR3 is CATSGRGPTSYNEQFF. CDR3 bases: TGTGCCACCAGTGGCCGGGGCCCCACCTCCTACAATGAGCAGTTCTTC. This rearrangement joins TRBV24-1 to TRBJ2-1; D is perhaps TRBD1 or TRBD2 (5 bases each). V was trimmed by 5 bases and J by 0 bases, leaving 13 bases between them. The CDR3 sequence is 16 residues long. CDR1 is KGHDR, CDR2 SFDVKD, per germline.

This clonotype was seen at least ten times. The J gene is TRBJ2-5, the V gene TRBV20-1, with TRBD2 identical over 11 bases. CDR3 size: 15 residues. Germline values: CDR1 DFQATT, CDR2 SNEGSKA (reference sequence). Germline trimming cut 5 bases from V and 5 bases from J; bases unmatched to any gene: 10. Here the CDR3 DNA reads TGCAGTGCTCTATCAACTAGCGGGGGCTCCGAGACCCAGTACTTC. Its protein product is CSALSTSGGSETQYF.

Comments on this clonotype: Since a much larger clone is just one base distant, this may be a read error. V gene TRBV11-2 combines with J gene TRBJ1-1; 8 bases align to TRBD1. The CDR3 covers 16 residues. Germline V gives CDR1 SGHAT, CDR2 FQNNGV. This chain's CDR3 is CAISTYSGTGNTEAFF. The CDR3 DNA is TGTGCCATCAGCACCTACTCCGGGACAGGGAACACTGAAGCTTTCTTT.

The gene calls are TRBV30 and TRBJ1-6; possible D gene TRBD1, 6 bases. The V gene's germline CDR1 is GTSNPN and CDR2 SVGIG (reference sequence). The CDR3 runs to 14 residues. The germline V and J ends were trimmed by 8 bases and 0 bases, with 11 bases remaining between them. The CDR3 coding sequence is TGTGCCAGAGGACAGAGCTCCTATAATTCACCCCTCCACTTT. This encodes CARGQSSYNSPLHF.

This clonotype has just a few counts. V and J are TRBV10-3 and TRBJ2-3; no definite D call. Trimming took 2 bases from V and 4 from J, leaving 7 bases between them. CDR3 size: 13 residues. Germline-derived CDR1 and CDR2 are ENHRY and SYGVKD. The DNA of the CDR3 is TGTGCCATCAGTGAGGCCCGCCCAGATACGCAGTATTTT. It is translated as CAISEARPDTQYF.

This clonotype was seen a handful of times. The chain couples TRBV20-1 to TRBJ2-2; 10 bases agree with TRBD1. From germline, CDR1 is DFQATT and CDR2 SNEGSKA (reference sequence). V trimming: 5 bases; J trimming: 5 bases; junction bases outside the gene matches: 5. This CDR3 contains 14 residues. CDR3 nucleotides: TGCAGTGCTCAACCGGGACAGGGGACCGGGGAGCTGTTTTTT. Its translation: CSAQPGQGTGELFF.

This clonotype has a count of ten or more. The V call is TRBV6-2 or TRBV6-3, the J call TRBJ1-2; D ambiguous. The CDR3 is made up of 13 amino acids. Deletions cut 5 bases from V and 8 bases from J, with 15 bases between. Germline V lookup: CDR1 MNHEY, CDR2 SVGEGT. CDR3 sequence (DNA): TGTGCCAGCAGTCCCGTTCCGGGGAGAGGCTACACCTTC. Protein: CASSPVPGRGYTF.

V usage is TRBV7-9 and J usage is TRBJ2-1; a weak D match, TRBD2 (6 bases). Germline assignment: CDR1 SEHNR and CDR2 FQNEAQ (reference sequence). Trimming cost V 4 bases and J 8 bases, with 18 bases left between them. There are 15 residues in the CDR3. CDR3 bases: TGTGCCAGCAGCTCCCTACTCACCGGGAGTGATGAGCAGTTCTTC. Translating it yields CASSSLLTGSDEQFF.

At least ten counts were recorded for this clonotype. The chain recombines TRBV20-1 with TRBJ1-5, with a possible D match to TRBD1 (5 bases). The CDR3 is made up of 12 amino acids. Trimming cost V 6 bases and J 7 bases, with 13 bases left between them. CDR1 is DFQATT, CDR2 SNEGSKA, per germline (reference sequence). The CDR3 DNA reads as TGCAGTGCAAGGGGAGGGAACCAGCCCCAGCATTTT. This sequence encodes CSARGGNQPQHF.

The chain recombines TRBV6-1 with TRBJ1-4; perhaps TRBD1 as D (6 bases). Germline lookup yields CDR1 MNHNS and CDR2 SASEGT. V gave up 9 bases and J gave up 8 bases, with 13 bases separating them. This CDR3 is 12 amino acids long. The CDR3 DNA reads as TGTGCCAGTACAGGGAGTTACGAAAAACTGTTTTTT. Amino acids: CASTGSYEKLFF.

The sample holds many counts of this clonotype. CDR3 protein: CASSSQQDPQETQYF. The CDR3 nucleotides read TGTGCCAGCAGTTCCCAACAGGATCCCCAAGAGACCCAGTACTTC. The chain links TRBV6-2 or TRBV6-3 to TRBJ2-5, with TRBD1 as a possible D gene (5 bases). CDR3 length: 15 residues. Germline lookup yields CDR1 MNHEY and CDR2 SVGEGT. The ends were cut back, 4 bases at V and 1 base at J, with 13 bases in the middle.

This clonotype was counted ten times or more. The chain links TRBV20-1 to TRBJ2-2, with D perhaps TRBD1 (6 bases). Trimming left V 5 bases short and J 6 bases short, with 19 bases between. The CDR3 extends over 15 amino acids. Germline V lookup: CDR1 DFQATT, CDR2 SNEGSKA (reference sequence). DNA for the CDR3: TGCAGTGCTCGAAGAGGACAGTCCGAAGCCGGGGAGCTGTTTTTT. Translation gives CSARRGQSEAGELFF.

About this clonotype: Just one base apart from a much larger clone, this may be a read error. The chain links TRBV11-2 to TRBJ2-1; possibly TRBD1 for D (6 bases). Per the germline V gene, CDR1 is SGHAT and CDR2 is FQNNGV. The CDR3 consists of 14 residues. CDR3 region: CASSLGQVNNERFF. The CDR3 coding sequence is TGTGCCAGCAGCTTAGGACAGGTCAACAATGAGCGGTTCTTC.

The rearrangement uses TRBV5-1 and TRBJ1-1; weak D call: TRBD1 (6 bases). Germline CDR1 reads SGHRS; CDR2 reads YFSETQ. The CDR3 is 13 amino acids. The V end lost 0 bases, the J end lost 7 bases, and 10 bases lay between the germline ends. Here the CDR3 reads CASSLGQELEAFF. In DNA form, the CDR3 reads TGCGCCAGCAGCTTGGGACAGGAACTTGAAGCTTTCTTT.

This clonotype was seen repeatedly, ten times or more. The chain employs TRBV11-2 and TRBJ2-7; TRBD2 agrees at 7 bases. The length of the CDR3 is 12 residues. V shed 7 bases and J 7 bases; nucleotides not matched to a gene: 7. From germline, CDR1 is SGHAT and CDR2 FQNNGV. CDR3 amino acids: CASTAGRGEQYF. CDR3 DNA: TGTGCCAGCACGGCAGGGCGGGGGGAGCAGTACTTC.

The sample holds a few counts of this clonotype. The chain has TRBV5-1 and TRBJ1-5; 8 bases align to TRBD1. The trim removed 3 bases at V and 7 bases at J, leaving 6 bases unmatched. CDR3 size: 14 residues. Germline V gives CDR1 SGHRS, CDR2 YFSETQ. This chain's CDR3 is CASSSQQGGQPQHF. The CDR3 coding sequence is TGCGCCAGCAGCTCGCAACAGGGGGGACAGCCCCAGCATTTT.

The sample holds a few counts of this clonotype. This chain joins TRBV2 and TRBJ2-7, with D possibly TRBD1 on 7 matching bases. Trimming cost V 6 bases and J 4 bases, with 19 bases left between them. Germline V gene data show CDR1 as SNHLY and CDR2 as FYNNEI. CDR3 length: 15 amino acids. CDR3 nucleotides: TGTGCCAGCAGAGAACGGACAGGCCGGGAGTACGAGCAGTACTTC. The encoded protein is CASRERTGREYEQYF.

The chain's CDR3 is CASSQAGGPREQYF. The CDR3 coding sequence is TGTGCCAGCAGCCAAGCGGGAGGGCCTAGGGAGCAGTACTTC. The chain combines TRBV7-6 with TRBJ2-7, with TRBD2 matching 10 bases. The CDR3 length is 14 residues. Germline V lookup: CDR1 SGHVS, CDR2 FNYEAQ. The V and J ends lost 5 bases and 7 bases, in that order; junction bases with no gene match: 8.

This clonotype has only a few counts. V and J are TRBV5-1 and TRBJ2-5; no firm D call. This CDR3 is built from 13 residues. Between the trimmed V and J ends, which lost 5 bases and 5 bases, there was a span of 13 bases. The germline CDR1 and CDR2 sequences are SGHRS and YFSETQ. CDR3 bases: TGCGCCAGCAGTCCAGATTGGGCTGAGACCCAGTACTTC. It encodes CASSPDWAETQYF.

The V gene is TRBV29-1, the J gene TRBJ2-5; weak D call: TRBD1 (6 bases). The V gene's germline CDR1 is SQVTM and CDR2 ANQGSEA. The CDR3 loop spans 12 amino acids. The V end was cut by 3 bases, the J end by 5 bases, with 10 bases between. CDR3 DNA sequence: TGCAGCGTTGATTTGCAGGGGGAGACCCAGTACTTC. This sequence encodes CSVDLQGETQYF.

This clonotype came up a few times. The chain has TRBV28 and TRBJ2-2; 9 bases line up with TRBD2. Germline lookup yields CDR1 MDHEN and CDR2 SYDVKM. The CDR3 length is 15 residues. V lost 5 bases to trimming and J lost 6 bases; unmatched junction nucleotides: 7. The CDR3 protein is CASSPGTSRSGELFF. CDR3 nucleotides: TGTGCCAGCAGTCCCGGGACTAGCCGATCCGGGGAGCTGTTTTTT.